A single sample is the source of the 28 T cell receptor beta chains below, sequenced in a study of T-cell memory formation after mild COVID-19. Each CDR3 protein is one row after TCRdb ran MiXCR on the 5' RACE reads. This table has roughly 110,000 distinct CDR3 sequences, over 10% appearing once. Material for sequencing was PBMCs or a T cell subset sorted from them (not recorded which). These receptors were obtained from an adult woman who had mild COVID-19 (a few samples of this study predate the infection). Cell type and time point are not known.

This clonotype has only a few counts. CDR3 region: CASSYESSSYNEQFF. The CDR3 DNA is TGTGCCAGCAGCTACGAAAGTAGCTCCTACAATGAGCAGTTCTTC. The chain employs TRBV6-5 and TRBJ2-1; no firm D call. Germline V gene data show CDR1 as MNHEY and CDR2 as SVGAGI. The CDR3 has 15 amino acids. Trimming removed 6 bases at V and 0 bases at J, with 12 bases between.

This clonotype occurred a few times. The genes are TRBV5-6 and TRBJ1-2; 7 nucleotides match TRBD1. The V segment lost 0 bases and the J segment 4 bases; nucleotides outside the gene matches: 3. The germline gives CDR1 SGHDT, CDR2 YYEEEE. The CDR3 spans 14 residues. The CDR3: CASSLEDRSYGYTF. In nucleotides, the CDR3 is TGTGCCAGCAGCTTGGAGGACAGGAGCTATGGCTACACCTTC. The entire variable domain, with the rest obtained from reference TRBV5-6 and TRBJ1-2, is as follows: DAGVTQSPTHLIKTRGQQVTLRCSPKSGHDTVSWYQQALGQGPQFIFQYYEEEERQRGNFPDRFSGHQFPNYSSELNVNALLLGDSALYLCASSLEDRSYGYTFGSGTRLTVV.

The J gene is TRBJ1-1, the V gene TRBV12-3 or TRBV12-4; no definite D call. V lost 10 bases and J lost 1, with 13 bases in between. The CDR3 is made up of 13 amino acids. CDR3 bases: TGTGCCACTTTGTTGGACGGGAACACTGAAGCTTTCTTT. It yields the protein CATLLDGNTEAFF.

This clonotype was observed a few times. The gene calls are TRBV5-1 and TRBJ2-5; 8 bases are a match to TRBD1. The J segment lost 2 bases and the V segment lost 7 bases, leaving 7 bases of the junction unmatched. This CDR3 is 14 amino acids long. Germline V lookup: CDR1 SGHRS, CDR2 YFSETQ. The CDR3 sequence: CASGQGGVQETQYF. CDR3 coding DNA: TGCGCCAGCGGACAGGGTGGGGTTCAAGAGACCCAGTACTTC.

This clonotype was observed a handful of times. The chain joins TRBV9 to TRBJ2-5; 11 nucleotides line up with TRBD2. Germline V lookup: CDR1 SGDLS, CDR2 YYNGEE. The V and J ends lost 6 bases and 4 bases, in that order; junction bases with no gene match: 5. This CDR3 spans 14 amino acids. CDR3 loop: CASTDLAGGETQYF. The CDR3 coding sequence is TGTGCCAGCACCGACCTAGCGGGAGGAGAGACCCAGTACTTC.

This clonotype was counted only a few times. CDR3 sequence (DNA): TGTGCCAGCAGGTCCGGGACAGCCTTATACGAGCAGTACTTC. It translates to CASRSGTALYEQYF. The chain carries TRBV21-1 and TRBJ2-7; whether TRBD1, the table's D call, matches the DNA was not checked. TRBV21-1 constitutes a pseudogene. The CDR3 is made up of 14 amino acids.

This clonotype appeared many times. This chain joins TRBV29-1 and TRBJ2-1; D is uncertain. The V gene lost 7 bases and the J gene lost 0 bases, with 4 bases spanning the gap. The CDR3 covers 11 residues. Germline lookup yields CDR1 SQVTM and CDR2 ANQGSEA. The CDR3 loop is CSGDSYNEQFF. CDR3 DNA: TGCAGCGGTGACTCCTACAATGAGCAGTTCTTC.

V usage is TRBV15 and J usage is TRBJ2-4; D tentatively reads TRBD1 or TRBD2 (5 bases each). Germline V gene lookup returns CDR1 LNHNV and CDR2 YYDKDF (reference sequence). The germline V and J ends were trimmed by 1 base and 5 bases, with 6 bases remaining between them. The CDR3 length is 13 residues. CDR3 residues: CATSRVGENIQYF. CDR3 bases: TGTGCCACCAGCAGAGTGGGGGAAAACATTCAGTACTTC.

The chain is built from TRBV7-9 and TRBJ1-6, with 7 bases lining up with TRBD1. The CDR3 contains 18 residues. The germline CDR1 and CDR2 sequences are SEHNR and FQNEAQ (reference sequence). After removal of 1 base from V and 3 bases from J, the junction contained 9 bases not matched to a gene. CDR3 bases: TGTGCCAGCAGCTTAGACGCGGACAGGTCAATCTATAATTCACCCCTCCACTTT. This sequence encodes CASSLDADRSIYNSPLHF. The full variable domain, in which reference TRBV7-9 and TRBJ1-6 provide the parts outside the CDR3, is DTGVSQNPRHKITKRGQNVTFRCDPISEHNRLYWYRQTLGQGPEFLTYFQNEAQLEKSRLLSDRFSAERPKGSFSTLEIQRTEQGDSAMYLCASSLDADRSIYNSPLHFGNGTRLTVT.

There are a few counts of this clonotype. This chain joins TRBV12-3 or TRBV12-4 and TRBJ2-5; D not resolved. The CDR3 runs 14 residues. The V gene lost 6 bases and the J gene lost 5 bases, with 16 bases spanning the gap. In nucleotides, the CDR3 is TGTGCCAGCAGCCCCCCGGGTAGTGGTGAGACCCAGTACTTC. Its translation is CASSPPGSGETQYF.

As DNA, the CDR3 is TGCAGTGCTAGAGATCTAGTCTTCGGGGGGGACACCGGGGAGCTGTTTTTT. It encodes CSARDLVFGGDTGELFF. V and J are TRBV20-1 and TRBJ2-2; 8 bases match TRBD2. Germline-derived CDR1 and CDR2 are DFQATT and SNEGSKA (reference sequence). V was clipped by 0 bases and J by 3 bases; unmatched bases: 9. The CDR3 is 17 residues long.

The chain employs TRBV7-9 and TRBJ1-5; TRBD1 aligns across 7 bases. The CDR3 contains 13 residues. V was clipped by 4 bases and J by 6 bases; unmatched bases: 3. Per the germline V gene, CDR1 is SEHNR and CDR2 is FQNEAQ (reference sequence). CDR3 sequence reads: CASSWGDSQPQHF. Here the CDR3 DNA reads TGTGCCAGCAGCTGGGGGGACAGTCAGCCCCAGCATTTT.

This chain connects TRBV5-6 to TRBJ1-5; D remains unclear. The CDR3 runs to 14 residues. V was pared by 2 bases and J by 7 bases, with 13 bases between. Looked up from germline, CDR1 is SGHDT and CDR2 is YYEEEE. The CDR3 DNA is TGTGCCAGCAGCTTTGGTGATAGGTTCCAGCCCCAGCATTTT. This gives the protein CASSFGDRFQPQHF.

The chain joins TRBV24-1 to TRBJ2-2, with TRBD1 matching 7 bases. The length of the CDR3 is 13 residues. V was pared by 7 bases and J by 9 bases, with 7 bases of the junction left unmatched. Germline V CDR1 and CDR2: KGHDR, SFDVKD. The CDR3 here is CATSHQGDRELFF. The CDR3 nucleotides are TGTGCCACCAGCCACCAGGGGGACCGGGAGCTGTTTTTT.

V is TRBV7-9 and J is TRBJ2-3; D unresolved. CDR3 length: 16 residues. Trimming removed 1 base at V and 1 base at J, with 12 bases between. Germline-derived CDR1 and CDR2 are SEHNR and FQNEAQ (reference sequence). The CDR3 DNA reads as TGTGCCAGCAGCTTAGTCTGGCCCCGGCGCACAGATACGCAGTATTTT. It encodes CASSLVWPRRTDTQYF.

The chain combines TRBV27 with TRBJ2-2; no clear D gene. Germline loops: CDR1 MNHEY, CDR2 SMNVEV (reference sequence). The CDR3 runs 13 residues. With 2 bases removed from V and 5 bases from J, the gap between germline ends came to 6 bases. CDR3 nucleotide sequence: TGTGCCAGCAGTTTAACTTTTACCGGGGAGCTGTTTTTT. Amino acid sequence: CASSLTFTGELFF.

V usage is TRBV5-1 and J usage is TRBJ1-1; D is undetermined. The germline V gene encodes CDR1 SGHRS and CDR2 YFSETQ. The CDR3 totals 15 residues. V was pared by 4 bases and J by 4 bases, with 17 bases between. The CDR3 DNA is TGCGCCAGCAGCCGGGAGGGATCGTGGGGCACTGAAGCTTTCTTT. Amino acid sequence: CASSREGSWGTEAFF.

This clonotype was detected ten times or more. The chain recombines TRBV4-1 with TRBJ2-3; 9 bases align to TRBD2. Germline-derived CDR1 and CDR2 are MGHRA and YSYEKL. This CDR3 spans 16 amino acids. J was trimmed by 2 bases and V by 4 bases; bases with no gene match: 7. The CDR3 DNA is TGCGCCAGCAGCCCGAGTCTAGCGGGATCCACAGATACGCAGTATTTT. Its translation: CASSPSLAGSTDTQYF.

This CDR3 is CSAREGGVTQYF. The DNA of the CDR3 is TGCAGTGCTAGAGAAGGAGGGGTGACCCAGTACTTC. The chain recombines TRBV20-1 with TRBJ2-5; possible D gene TRBD2, 6 bases. The germline V gene encodes CDR1 DFQATT and CDR2 SNEGSKA (reference sequence). The V end was cut by 0 bases, the J end by 7 bases, with 9 bases between. The CDR3 is made up of 12 amino acids.

The CDR3 spells CASSQEWRGDKETQYF. The CDR3 nucleotides are TGTGCCAGCAGCCAAGAGTGGCGGGGAGACAAAGAGACCCAGTACTTC. The chain uses TRBV3-1 and TRBJ2-5, with D possibly TRBD2 on 6 matching bases. Germline CDR1 and CDR2: LGHDT and YNNKEL (reference sequence). This CDR3 region has 16 residues. The germline V and J ends were trimmed by 0 bases and 3 bases, with 14 bases remaining between them.

V gene TRBV23-1 combines with J gene TRBJ2-6; 9 nucleotides line up with TRBD1. TRBV23-1 has ORF status, its function being uncertain. The length of the CDR3 is 19 residues. Germline trimming cut 3 bases from V and 4 bases from J; bases unmatched to any gene: 13. CDR3: CASSQSTGQGTAGANVLTF. CDR3 DNA: TGCGCCAGCAGTCAGTCAACGGGACAGGGAACTGCCGGGGCCAACGTCCTGACTTTC.

The table lists this clonotype with a few counts. This chain connects TRBV4-1 to TRBJ1-1, with 8 positions matching TRBD1. The CDR3 has 18 residues. V shed 1 base and J 2 bases; nucleotides not matched to a gene: 12. Germline V gives CDR1 MGHRA, CDR2 YSYEKL. CDR3 residues: CASSQVGSGQGGNTEAFF. For the CDR3, the DNA is TGCGCCAGCAGCCAAGTGGGAAGTGGACAGGGAGGTAACACTGAAGCTTTCTTT.

The chain is built from TRBV5-5 and TRBJ2-2, with TRBD1 matching 7 bases. This CDR3 spans 15 amino acids. CDR1 is SGHKS and CDR2 is YYEKEE in the germline V gene (reference sequence). V trimming: 3 bases; J trimming: 5 bases; junction bases outside the gene matches: 7. The CDR3 sequence: CASSWRQGWTGELFF. The CDR3 DNA follows: TGTGCCAGCAGCTGGAGACAGGGTTGGACCGGGGAGCTGTTTTTT.

The chain joins TRBV4-1 to TRBJ1-1; TRBD1 agrees at 8 bases. V trimming: 0 bases; J trimming: 8 bases; junction bases outside the gene matches: 5. Germline V gene sequence: CDR1 MGHRA, CDR2 YSYEKL. The CDR3 covers 14 residues. The CDR3 region is CASSQDRGQAEAFF. CDR3 in DNA: TGCGCCAGCAGCCAAGATCGGGGACAGGCGGAAGCTTTCTTT.

Turning to this clonotype: A much more abundant neighbour one base away suggests this may be a read error. This is likely a read error, given that the CDR3 carries no conserved phenylalanine or tryptophan at its end. The V and J genes are TRBV6-5 and TRBJ2-7; 11 nucleotides align to TRBD2. The trim removed 10 bases at V and 5 bases at J, leaving 13 bases unmatched. CDR1 MNHEY and CDR2 SVGAGI come from the germline V gene. The CDR3 is made up of 15 amino acids. The CDR3 loop reads CATLGELAGAHEQYL. CDR3 DNA sequence: TGTGCCACTCTGGGGGAACTAGCGGGAGCCCACGAGCAGTACTTA.

The gene calls are TRBV20-1 and TRBJ2-3; tentatively, D is TRBD1 or TRBD2 (5 bases each). V was cut by 0 bases and J by 1 base, with 14 bases left in between. The CDR3 runs 16 residues. CDR1 and CDR2 from the germline V gene are DFQATT and SNEGSKA (reference sequence). CDR3 sequence reads: CSARETGLRGTDTQYF. CDR3 nucleotide sequence: TGCAGTGCTAGAGAAACGGGGCTTCGCGGCACAGATACGCAGTATTTT.

This clonotype has just a few counts. The chain carries TRBV5-1 and TRBJ2-7; no firm D call. The CDR3 covers 13 residues. Germline lookup yields CDR1 SGHRS and CDR2 YFSETQ. V lost 0 bases and J lost 3, with 7 bases in between. DNA of the CDR3: TGCGCCAGCAGCTTGGATCGGAACTACGAGCAGTACTTC. Translation: CASSLDRNYEQYF.

The rearrangement uses TRBV3-1 and TRBJ2-3, with 9 positions matching TRBD2. Losses at the gene ends were 4 bases for V and 4 bases for J; bases not matched to a gene: 9. The CDR3 extends over 16 amino acids. The V gene's germline CDR1 is LGHDT and CDR2 YNNKEL (reference sequence). In DNA form, the CDR3 reads TGTGCCAGCAGCCCGTATCCGGCTAGCGGGGCAGATACGCAGTATTTT. It yields the protein CASSPYPASGADTQYF.